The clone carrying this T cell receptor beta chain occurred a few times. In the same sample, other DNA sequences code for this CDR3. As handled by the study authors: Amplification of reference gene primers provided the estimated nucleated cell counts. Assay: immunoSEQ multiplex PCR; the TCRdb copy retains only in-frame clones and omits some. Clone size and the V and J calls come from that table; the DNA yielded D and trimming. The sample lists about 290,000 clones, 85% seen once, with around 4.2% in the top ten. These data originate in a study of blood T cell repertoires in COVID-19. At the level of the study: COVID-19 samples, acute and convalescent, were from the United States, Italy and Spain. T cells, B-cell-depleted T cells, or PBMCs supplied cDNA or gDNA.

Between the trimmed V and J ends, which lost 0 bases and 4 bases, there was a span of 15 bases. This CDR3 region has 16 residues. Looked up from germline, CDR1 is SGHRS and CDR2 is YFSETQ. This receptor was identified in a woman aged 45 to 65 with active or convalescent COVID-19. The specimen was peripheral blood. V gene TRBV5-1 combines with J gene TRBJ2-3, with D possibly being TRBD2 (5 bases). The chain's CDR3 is CASSLGSTTGADTQYF. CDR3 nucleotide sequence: TGCGCCAGCAGCTTGGGGTCGACTACCGGGGCAGATACGCAGTATTTT.